The 24 T cell receptor beta chains presented below share a single source sample, sequenced in a study of cytomegalovirus exposure and HLA in healthy donors. PCR used 60 Vbeta primers and 13 Jbeta primers. TCRdb keeps only in-frame clones here, not all; method: immunoSEQ multiplex PCR. Of 69,000 or so clones listed, about 80% were seen once; the top ten hold around 3%. Sequenced sample: PBMCs. Receptor source: a man aged 18 to 29 in good health and CMV-seronegative.

The gene calls are TRBV5-4 and TRBJ2-3; 12 bases line up with TRBD2. There are 16 residues in the CDR3. J was trimmed by 4 bases and V by 0 bases; bases with no gene match: 3. Germline assignment: CDR1 SGHNT and CDR2 YYREEE (reference sequence). CDR3 DNA: TGTGCCAGCAGCTTGGACGCTAGCGGGGGGGCAGATACGCAGTATTTT. The encoded protein is CASSLDASGGADTQYF.

This clone was counted a single time. The rearrangement uses TRBV2 and TRBJ1-2, with 7 bases that match TRBD1. Trimming took 6 bases from V and 7 from J; bases not matched to a gene: 2. Germline V lookup: CDR1 SNHLY, CDR2 FYNNEI. CDR3 length equals 11 residues. This chain's CDR3 is CASRAGGGYTF. The DNA for the CDR3 is TGTGCCAGCAGGGCAGGGGGTGGCTACACCTTC. Full variable domain (rest looked up from reference TRBV2 and TRBJ1-2): EPEVTQTPSHQVTQMGQEVILRCVPISNHLYFYWYRQILGQKVEFLVSFYNNEISEKSEIFDDQFSVERPDGSNFTLKIRSTKLEDSAMYFCASRAGGGYTFGSGTRLTVV.

The chain's CDR3 is CASSPSGTEHGYTF. In DNA, the CDR3 is TGTGCCAGCAGCCCCTCGGGGACAGAGCATGGCTACACCTTC. The chain has TRBV11-2 and TRBJ1-2; 7 bases agree with TRBD1. J gave up 6 bases and V 5 bases, and 9 bases lay outside the gene matches. Germline V gene lookup returns CDR1 SGHAT and CDR2 FQNNGV. This CDR3 comprises 14 residues.

The CDR3 sequence: CASSETGTGVNTGELFF. For the CDR3, the DNA is TGTGCCAGCAGTGAAACCGGGACAGGGGTAAACACCGGGGAGCTGTTTTTT. The rearrangement uses TRBV6-4 and TRBJ2-2; TRBD1 matches at 10 bases. Trimming took 3 bases from V and 2 from J; bases not matched to a gene: 6. The CDR3 contains 17 residues. The germline gives CDR1 MRHNA, CDR2 SNTAGT.

This chain uses TRBV28 with TRBJ2-7; D is possibly TRBD1 (6 bases). In germline, CDR1 is MDHEN, CDR2 SYDVKM. V was trimmed by 3 bases and J by 6 bases, leaving 18 bases between them. The CDR3 runs 15 residues. CDR3: CASSLIRTAPFEQYF. The CDR3, as DNA: TGTGCCAGCAGTTTGATCCGGACAGCCCCTTTCGAGCAGTACTTC.

The genes are TRBV28 and TRBJ1-2, with 7 bases aligning to TRBD1. This CDR3 is 13 amino acids long. The V gene end was trimmed by 3 bases and the J gene end by 4 bases; junction bases not matched to a gene: 2. Germline V gene data show CDR1 as MDHEN and CDR2 as SYDVKM. CDR3 DNA: TGTGCCAGCAGTTTCACAGGGGCCTATGGCTACACCTTC. This translates into CASSFTGAYGYTF.

The chain recombines TRBV19 with TRBJ1-5; D not certain. Germline loops: CDR1 LNHDA, CDR2 SQIVND (reference sequence). Trimming pared 2 bases from V and 6 bases from J, leaving 11 bases between. The CDR3 is made up of 14 amino acids. CDR3 DNA sequence: TGTGCCAGTAGTATAATGCAGGCAGGTCAGCCCCAGCATTTT. Encoded protein: CASSIMQAGQPQHF.

This clone has more than one count but fewer than ten. J is TRBJ1-3 and V is TRBV6-6; 7 nucleotides match TRBD1. J gave up 4 bases and V 7 bases, and 10 bases lay outside the gene matches. The CDR3 consists of 15 residues. Germline values: CDR1 MNHNY, CDR2 SVGAGI (reference sequence). The CDR3 sequence is CASTMTGQGGNTIYF. The CDR3 DNA reads TGTGCCAGCACTATGACAGGGCAAGGAGGAAACACCATATATTTT.

The genes are TRBV10-1 and TRBJ2-1; 7 nucleotides agree with TRBD2. The junction had 11 bases not matched to a gene; V was cut back by 5 bases and J by 1 base. Germline CDR1 WNHNN, CDR2 SYGVQD (reference sequence). This CDR3 region has 17 residues. The CDR3 DNA reads as TGCGCCAGCAGTCGCTCGGGGGGTAGCGGTTCCTACAATGAGCAGTTCTTC. It codes for CASSRSGGSGSYNEQFF.

V usage is TRBV5-6 and J usage is TRBJ2-7, with 9 bases identical to TRBD1. The CDR3 sequence is 15 residues long. Germline CDR1 is SGHDT and CDR2 is YYEEEE. The V segment lost 4 bases and the J segment 3 bases; nucleotides outside the gene matches: 8. The DNA for the CDR3 is TGTGCCAGCAGCCCAATGGGACAGGGCCTCTACGAGCAGTACGTC. This translates into CASSPMGQGLYEQYV.

This chain joins TRBV2 and TRBJ2-7; TRBD1 matches at 7 bases. The CDR3 contains 13 residues. Germline loops: CDR1 SNHLY, CDR2 FYNNEI. The ends lost 6 bases at V and 10 bases at J; junction bases unmatched: 12. Here the CDR3 DNA reads TGTGCCAGCAGCCTAGGGACAGCTCTGTACCAGTACGTC. Amino acids: CASSLGTALYQYV.

This chain links TRBV5-1 with TRBJ2-1; TRBD1 might be the D (6 bases). V shed 0 bases and J shed 5 bases, with 15 bases lying between them. Germline CDR1 and CDR2: SGHRS and YFSETQ. The CDR3 sequence is 16 residues long. The CDR3 protein is CASSLVSGAVNNEQFF. DNA of the CDR3: TGCGCCAGCAGCTTGGTTTCAGGGGCGGTTAACAATGAGCAGTTCTTC.

This clone has more than one count but fewer than ten. V usage is TRBV7-2 and J usage is TRBJ2-2, with D possibly matching TRBD2 (6 bases). V was cut by 5 bases and J by 3 bases, with 13 bases left in between. The CDR3 consists of 15 residues. Germline CDR1 SGHTA, CDR2 FQGNSA. The CDR3 nucleotides are TGTGCCAGCAGCCCCTTTGGCGGGGACACCGGGGAGCTGTTTTTT. Translation gives CASSPFGGDTGELFF.

The chain uses TRBV28 and TRBJ2-5; no definite D call. This CDR3 is 13 amino acids long. V was shortened by 7 bases and J by 2 bases, with 11 bases between the two germline ends. Germline V gene data show CDR1 as MDHEN and CDR2 as SYDVKM. CDR3 sequence reads: CASKTDPQETQYF. In DNA form, the CDR3 reads TGTGCCAGCAAAACTGATCCGCAAGAGACCCAGTACTTC.

The chain has TRBV23-1 and TRBJ2-3, with a tentative D call TRBD2 (7 bases). TRBV23-1 is classed as an ORF, of uncertain function. V shed 4 bases and J shed 4 bases, with 21 bases lying between them. There are 17 residues in the CDR3. The CDR3 here is CASSPWGGPRCPDTQYF. CDR3 nucleotide sequence: TGCGCCAGCAGTCCCTGGGGGGGCCCTAGATGCCCAGATACGCAGTATTTT.

V gene TRBV27 combines with J gene TRBJ2-2, with D tentatively TRBD2 (6 bases). CDR3 length equals 17 residues. Germline loops: CDR1 MNHEY, CDR2 SMNVEV (reference sequence). V dropped 3 bases and J dropped 5 bases, with 19 bases sitting between them. CDR3 protein: CASSFQFRRGGTGELFF. CDR3 bases: TGTGCCAGCAGTTTCCAGTTTCGGCGGGGCGGGACCGGGGAGCTGTTTTTT.

The chain uses TRBV19 and TRBJ2-3; tentatively, D is TRBD2 (6 bases). The CDR3 length is 13 residues. Germline CDR1 reads LNHDA; CDR2 reads SQIVND (reference sequence). Trimming took off 3 bases at V and 6 bases at J, with 10 bases between the two ends. In DNA, the CDR3 is TGTGCCAGTAGTATCACTGGGGGGGATACGCAGTATTTT. Its translation is CASSITGGDTQYF.

The chain joins TRBV4-1 to TRBJ2-2; tentative D call: TRBD2 (6 bases). Germline loops: CDR1 MGHRA, CDR2 YSYEKL. V shed 1 base and J shed 6 bases, with 6 bases lying between them. The CDR3 runs to 13 residues. CDR3 sequence reads: CASSQAGAGELFF. The CDR3 region has the DNA TGCGCCAGCAGCCAAGCGGGGGCCGGGGAGCTGTTTTTT.

This chain links TRBV19 with TRBJ2-3, with D possibly being TRBD2 (6 bases). The V gene's germline CDR1 is LNHDA and CDR2 SQIVND (reference sequence). The CDR3 is 14 amino acids. Trimming took off 5 bases at V and 0 bases at J, with 9 bases between the two ends. CDR3 coding DNA: TGTGCCAGTAGTGGTAGCGGAAGCACAGATACGCAGTATTTT. Its protein is CASSGSGSTDTQYF. Complete variable domain (other parts from reference TRBV19 and TRBJ2-3): DGGITQSPKYLFRKEGQNVTLSCEQNLNHDAMYWYRQDPGQGLRLIYYSQIVNDFQKGDIAEGYSVSREKKESFPLTVTSAQKNPTAFYLCASSGSGSTDTQYFGPGTRLTVL.

The chain is built from TRBV4-1 and TRBJ2-1; 8 nucleotides line up with TRBD1. Germline-derived CDR1 and CDR2 are MGHRA and YSYEKL. The CDR3 loop spans 15 amino acids. J gave up 7 bases and V 3 bases, and 8 bases lay outside the gene matches. The CDR3 nucleotides read TGCGCCAGCAGCCAGGAGACAGACAGGGGTAATGAGCAGTTCTTC. This translates into CASSQETDRGNEQFF.

The chain joins TRBV28 to TRBJ1-5; TRBD1 might be the D (5 bases). The germline gives CDR1 MDHEN, CDR2 SYDVKM. This CDR3 has 16 amino acids. The V end was cut by 2 bases, the J end by 2 bases, with 13 bases between. In DNA, the CDR3 is TGTGCCAGCAGTTTACGCGTAGGGGCCGGCAATCAGCCCCAGCATTTT. Encoded protein: CASSLRVGAGNQPQHF.

This clone was observed a few times. The chain links TRBV7-2 to TRBJ1-2, with D possibly being TRBD1 (6 bases). Germline V gene lookup returns CDR1 SGHTA and CDR2 FQGNSA. This CDR3 has 17 residues. V lost 1 base to trimming and J lost 3 bases, with 18 bases between them. The CDR3: CASSLGGGRVGDYGYTF. The CDR3, as DNA: TGTGCCAGCAGCTTAGGGGGGGGCAGGGTCGGCGACTATGGCTACACCTTC.

The genes are TRBV19 and TRBJ1-2; D gene ambiguous. Trimming took off 1 base at V and 2 bases at J, with 5 bases between the two ends. The CDR3 is 13 residues long. Germline CDR1 reads LNHDA; CDR2 reads SQIVND (reference sequence). The CDR3 here is CASSIVQNYGYTF. DNA of the CDR3: TGTGCCAGTAGTATAGTACAGAACTATGGCTACACCTTC.

This chain connects TRBV2 to TRBJ2-1; D gene unclear. The CDR3 has 13 residues. V lost 3 bases, J lost 1 base, and 4 bases lay in between. Looked up from germline, CDR1 is SNHLY and CDR2 is FYNNEI. CDR3 loop: CASSERSYNEQFF. CDR3 DNA sequence: TGTGCCAGCAGTGAGAGGTCCTACAATGAGCAGTTCTTC.